This T cell receptor (beta chain) was identified in a study of T cells after yellow fever vaccination. This clonotype was seen ten or more times. Antigen: not known. Study-wide findings and caveats: Detected again after the booster were most primary-vaccination clones, at roughly 95% CD4 and 70% to 90% CD8.

TCRdb fed the 5' RACE reads into MiXCR, producing one record per CDR3 protein. The data hold roughly 79,000 distinct CDR3 sequences, with more than 5.5% observed a single time. Between the trimmed V and J ends, which lost 4 bases and 3 bases, there was a span of 10 bases. Germline loops: CDR1 SQVTM, CDR2 ANQGSEA. The CDR3 runs 13 residues. The starting material was CD8+ T cells sorted from PBMCs, obtained more than 8 days after the first yellow fever vaccination. This TCR was sampled from a man younger than 35 who received the YFV17D yellow fever vaccine. V gene TRBV29-1 combines with J gene TRBJ2-1; no firm D call. DNA of the CDR3: TGCAGCGTTGGTGTCAGCTACTACAATGAGCAGTTCTTC. As protein: CSVGVSYYNEQFF.